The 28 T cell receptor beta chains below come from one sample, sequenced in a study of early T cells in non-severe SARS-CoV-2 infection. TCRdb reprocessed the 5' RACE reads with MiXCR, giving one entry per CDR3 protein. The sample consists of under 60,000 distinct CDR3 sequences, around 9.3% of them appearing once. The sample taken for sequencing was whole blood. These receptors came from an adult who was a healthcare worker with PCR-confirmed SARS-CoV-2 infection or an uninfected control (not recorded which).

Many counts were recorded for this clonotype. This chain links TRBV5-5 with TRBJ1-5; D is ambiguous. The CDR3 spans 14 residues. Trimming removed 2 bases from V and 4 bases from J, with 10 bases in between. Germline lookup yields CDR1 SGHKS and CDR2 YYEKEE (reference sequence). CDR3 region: CASSFTAGNQPQHF. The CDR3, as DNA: TGTGCCAGCAGCTTCACGGCCGGTAATCAGCCCCAGCATTTT.

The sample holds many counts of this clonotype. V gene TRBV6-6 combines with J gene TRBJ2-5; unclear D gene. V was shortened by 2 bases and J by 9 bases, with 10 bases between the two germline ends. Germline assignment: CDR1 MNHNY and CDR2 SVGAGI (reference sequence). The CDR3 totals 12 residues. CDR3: CASSYRPGAQYF. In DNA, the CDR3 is TGTGCCAGCAGTTACCGCCCGGGCGCCCAGTACTTC.

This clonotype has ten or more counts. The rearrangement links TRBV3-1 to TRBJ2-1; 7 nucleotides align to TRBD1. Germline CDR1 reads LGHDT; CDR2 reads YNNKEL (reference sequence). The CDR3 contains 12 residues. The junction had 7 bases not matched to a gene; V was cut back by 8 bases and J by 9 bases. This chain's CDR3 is CASLGDSSEQFF. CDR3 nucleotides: TGTGCCAGCCTTGGGGACAGTTCTGAGCAGTTCTTC.

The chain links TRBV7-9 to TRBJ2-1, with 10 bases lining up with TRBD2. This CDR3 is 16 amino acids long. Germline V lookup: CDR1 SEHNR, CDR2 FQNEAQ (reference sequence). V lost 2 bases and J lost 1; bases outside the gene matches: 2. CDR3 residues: CASSLSSGGSYNEQFF. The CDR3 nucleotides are TGTGCCAGCAGCTTATCTAGCGGGGGTTCCTACAATGAGCAGTTCTTC.

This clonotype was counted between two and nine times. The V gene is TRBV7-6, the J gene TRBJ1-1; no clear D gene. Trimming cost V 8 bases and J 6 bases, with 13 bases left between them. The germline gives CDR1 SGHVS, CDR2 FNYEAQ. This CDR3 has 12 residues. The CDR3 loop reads CASGDLNAEAFF. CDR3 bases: TGTGCCAGCGGGGATCTAAATGCTGAAGCTTTCTTT.

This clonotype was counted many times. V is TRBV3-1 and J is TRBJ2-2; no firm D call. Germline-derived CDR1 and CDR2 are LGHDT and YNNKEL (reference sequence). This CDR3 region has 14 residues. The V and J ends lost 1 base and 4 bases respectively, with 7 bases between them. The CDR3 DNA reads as TGTGCCAGCAGCCAAGTACTATCCACCGGGGAGCTGTTTTTT. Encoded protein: CASSQVLSTGELFF.

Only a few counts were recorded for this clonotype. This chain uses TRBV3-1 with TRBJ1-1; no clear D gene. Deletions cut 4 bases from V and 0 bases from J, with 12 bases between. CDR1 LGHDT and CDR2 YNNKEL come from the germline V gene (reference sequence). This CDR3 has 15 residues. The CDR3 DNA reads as TGTGCCAGCAGCCCTTTGCCCGGGATGAACACTGAAGCTTTCTTT. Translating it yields CASSPLPGMNTEAFF.

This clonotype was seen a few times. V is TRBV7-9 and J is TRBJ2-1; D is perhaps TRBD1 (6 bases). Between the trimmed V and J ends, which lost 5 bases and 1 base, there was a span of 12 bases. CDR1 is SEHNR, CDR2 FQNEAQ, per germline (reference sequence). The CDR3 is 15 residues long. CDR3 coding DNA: TGTGCCAGCAGCCCCACAGGGATGTCCTACAATGAGCAGTTCTTC. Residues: CASSPTGMSYNEQFF.

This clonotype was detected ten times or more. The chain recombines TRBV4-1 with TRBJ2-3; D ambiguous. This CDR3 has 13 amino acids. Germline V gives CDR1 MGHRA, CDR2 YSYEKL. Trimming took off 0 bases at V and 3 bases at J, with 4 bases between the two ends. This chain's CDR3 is CASSQESTDTQYF. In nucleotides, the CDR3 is TGCGCCAGCAGCCAAGAAAGTACAGATACGCAGTATTTT.

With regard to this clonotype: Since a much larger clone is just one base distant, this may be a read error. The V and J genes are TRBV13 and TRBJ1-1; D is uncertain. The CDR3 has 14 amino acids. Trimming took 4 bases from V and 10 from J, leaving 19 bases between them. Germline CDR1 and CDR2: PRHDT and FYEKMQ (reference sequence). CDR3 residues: CASSSGPITLVAFF. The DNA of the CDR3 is TGTGCCAGCAGCTCGGGCCCAATTACCCTTGTAGCTTTCTTT. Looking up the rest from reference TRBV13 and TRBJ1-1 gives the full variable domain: AAGVIQSPRHLIKEKRETATLKCYPIPRHDTVYWYQQGPGQDPQFLISFYEKMQSDKGSIPDRFSAQQFSDYHSELNMSSLELGDSALYFCASSSGPITLVAFFGQGTRLTVV.

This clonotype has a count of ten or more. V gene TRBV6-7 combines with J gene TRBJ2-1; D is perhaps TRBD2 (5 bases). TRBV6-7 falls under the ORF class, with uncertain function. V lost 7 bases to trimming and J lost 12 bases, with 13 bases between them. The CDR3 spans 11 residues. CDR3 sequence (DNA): TGTGCCAGCAATACGGGGAGAGGGCAGTTCTTC. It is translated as CASNTGRGQFF.

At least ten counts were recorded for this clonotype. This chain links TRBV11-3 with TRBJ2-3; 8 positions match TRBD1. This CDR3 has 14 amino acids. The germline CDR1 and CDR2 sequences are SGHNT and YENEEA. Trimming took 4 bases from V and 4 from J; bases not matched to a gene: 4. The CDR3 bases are TGTGCCAGCAGCTCGGGACAGGTTTCAGATACGCAGTATTTT. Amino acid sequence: CASSSGQVSDTQYF.

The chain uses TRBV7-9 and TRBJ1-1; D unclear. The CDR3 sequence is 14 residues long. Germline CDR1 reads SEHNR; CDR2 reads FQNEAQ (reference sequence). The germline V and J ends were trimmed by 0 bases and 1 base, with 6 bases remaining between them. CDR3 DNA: TGTGCCAGCAGCTTAGCCCTCACGAACACTGAAGCTTTCTTT. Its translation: CASSLALTNTEAFF.

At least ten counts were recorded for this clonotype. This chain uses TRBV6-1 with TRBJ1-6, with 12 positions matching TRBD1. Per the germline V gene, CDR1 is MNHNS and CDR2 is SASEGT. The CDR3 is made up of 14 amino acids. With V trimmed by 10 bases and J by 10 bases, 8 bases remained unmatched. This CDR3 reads CATLRDRGLSPLHF. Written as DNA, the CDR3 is TGTGCCACTCTCCGGGACAGGGGGCTATCACCCCTCCACTTT.

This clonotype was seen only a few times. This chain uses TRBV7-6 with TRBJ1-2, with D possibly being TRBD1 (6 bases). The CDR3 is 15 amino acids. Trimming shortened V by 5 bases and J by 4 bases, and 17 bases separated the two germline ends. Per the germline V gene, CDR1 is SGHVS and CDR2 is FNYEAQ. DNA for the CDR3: TGTGCCAGCAGCCCCGGGGGGGCGCGGGGCTATGGCTACACCTTC. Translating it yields CASSPGGARGYGYTF. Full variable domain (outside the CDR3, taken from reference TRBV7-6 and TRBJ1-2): GAGVSQSPRYKVTKRGQDVALRCDPISGHVSLYWYRQALGQGPEFLTYFNYEAQQDKSGLPNDRFSAERPEGSISTLTIQRTEQRDSAMYRCASSPGGARGYGYTFGSGTRLTVV.

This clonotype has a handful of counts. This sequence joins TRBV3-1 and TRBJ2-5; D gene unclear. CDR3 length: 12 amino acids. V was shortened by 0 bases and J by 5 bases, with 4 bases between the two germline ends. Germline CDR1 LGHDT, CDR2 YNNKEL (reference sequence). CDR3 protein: CASSQDGETQYF. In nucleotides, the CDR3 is TGTGCCAGCAGCCAAGATGGGGAGACCCAGTACTTC.

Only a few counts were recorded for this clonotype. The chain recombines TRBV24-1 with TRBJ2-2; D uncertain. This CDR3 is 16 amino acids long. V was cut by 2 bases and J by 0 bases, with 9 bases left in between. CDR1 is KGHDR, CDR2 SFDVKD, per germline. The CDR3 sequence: CATSDSTGANTGELFF. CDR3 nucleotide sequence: TGTGCCACCAGTGATTCCACTGGGGCGAACACCGGGGAGCTGTTTTTT.

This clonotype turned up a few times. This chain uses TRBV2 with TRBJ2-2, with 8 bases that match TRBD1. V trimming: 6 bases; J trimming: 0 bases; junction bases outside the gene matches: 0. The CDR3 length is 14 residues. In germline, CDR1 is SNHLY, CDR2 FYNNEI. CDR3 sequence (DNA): TGTGCCAGCAGACAGGGGGCGAACACCGGGGAGCTGTTTTTT. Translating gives CASRQGANTGELFF.

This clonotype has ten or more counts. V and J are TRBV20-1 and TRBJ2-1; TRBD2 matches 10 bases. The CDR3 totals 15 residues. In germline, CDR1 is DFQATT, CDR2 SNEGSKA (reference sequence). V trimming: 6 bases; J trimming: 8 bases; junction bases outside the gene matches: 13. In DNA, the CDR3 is TGCAGTGCAAGTCTAGCGGGGGCCTTATCGGATGAGCAGTTCTTC. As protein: CSASLAGALSDEQFF.

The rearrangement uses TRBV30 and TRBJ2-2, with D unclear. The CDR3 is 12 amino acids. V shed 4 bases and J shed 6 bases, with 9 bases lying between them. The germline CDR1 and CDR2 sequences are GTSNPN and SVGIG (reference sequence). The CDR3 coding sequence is TGTGCCTGGACTTTTCGAGCCGGGGAGCTGTTTTTT. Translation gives CAWTFRAGELFF.

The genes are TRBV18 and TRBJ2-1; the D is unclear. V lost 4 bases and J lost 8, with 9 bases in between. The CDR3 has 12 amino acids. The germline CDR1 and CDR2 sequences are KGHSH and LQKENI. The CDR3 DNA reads TGTGCCAGCTCACGGGAATTCTATGAGCAGTTCTTC. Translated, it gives CASSREFYEQFF.

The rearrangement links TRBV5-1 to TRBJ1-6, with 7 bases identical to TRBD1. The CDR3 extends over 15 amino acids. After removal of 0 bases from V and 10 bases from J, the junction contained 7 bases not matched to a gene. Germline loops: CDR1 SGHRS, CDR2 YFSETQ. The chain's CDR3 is CASSLDVTGYSPLHF. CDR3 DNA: TGCGCCAGCAGCTTGGACGTGACAGGGTACTCACCCCTCCACTTT. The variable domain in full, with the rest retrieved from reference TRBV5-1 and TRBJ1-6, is KAGVTQTPRYLIKTRGQQVTLSCSPISGHRSVSWYQQTPGQGLQFLFEYFSETQRNKGNFPGRFSGRQFSNSRSEMNVSTLELGDSALYLCASSLDVTGYSPLHFGNGTRLTVT.

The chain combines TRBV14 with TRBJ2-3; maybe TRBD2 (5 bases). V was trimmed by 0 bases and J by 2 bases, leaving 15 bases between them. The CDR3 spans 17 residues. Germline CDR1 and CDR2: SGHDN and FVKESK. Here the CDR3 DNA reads TGTGCCAGCAGCCAAGATTGGAGGTCGGGGTCCACAGATACGCAGTATTTT. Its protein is CASSQDWRSGSTDTQYF.

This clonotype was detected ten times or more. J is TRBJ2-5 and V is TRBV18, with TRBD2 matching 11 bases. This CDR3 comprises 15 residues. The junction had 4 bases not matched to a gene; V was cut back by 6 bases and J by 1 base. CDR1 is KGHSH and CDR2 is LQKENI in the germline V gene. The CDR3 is CASSPGLAAQETQYF. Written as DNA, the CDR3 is TGTGCCAGCTCGCCGGGACTAGCGGCCCAAGAGACCCAGTACTTC.

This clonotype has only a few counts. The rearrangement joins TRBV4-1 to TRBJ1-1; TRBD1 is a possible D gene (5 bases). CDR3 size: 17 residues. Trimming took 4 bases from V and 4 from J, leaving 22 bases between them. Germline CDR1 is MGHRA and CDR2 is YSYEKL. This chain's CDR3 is CASSPLGLDVTGTEAFF. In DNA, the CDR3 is TGCGCCAGCAGCCCCCTGGGGCTGGATGTGACTGGCACTGAAGCTTTCTTT.

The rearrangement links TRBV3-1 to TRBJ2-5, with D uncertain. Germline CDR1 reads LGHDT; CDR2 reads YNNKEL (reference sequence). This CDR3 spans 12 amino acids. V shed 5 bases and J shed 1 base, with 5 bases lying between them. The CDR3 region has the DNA TGTGCCAGCAGCACTCTCCAAGAGACCCAGTACTTC. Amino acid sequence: CASSTLQETQYF.

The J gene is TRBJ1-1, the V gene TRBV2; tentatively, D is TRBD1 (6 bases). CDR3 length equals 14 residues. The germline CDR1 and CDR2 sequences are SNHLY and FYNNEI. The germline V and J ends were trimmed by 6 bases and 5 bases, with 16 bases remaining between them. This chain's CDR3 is CASSLRGVLTEAFF. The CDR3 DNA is TGTGCCAGCAGCCTCAGGGGAGTTTTGACTGAAGCTTTCTTT. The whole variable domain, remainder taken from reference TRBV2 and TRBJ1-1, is EPEVTQTPSHQVTQMGQEVILRCVPISNHLYFYWYRQILGQKVEFLVSFYNNEISEKSEIFDDQFSVERPDGSNFTLKIRSTKLEDSAMYFCASSLRGVLTEAFFGQGTRLTVV.

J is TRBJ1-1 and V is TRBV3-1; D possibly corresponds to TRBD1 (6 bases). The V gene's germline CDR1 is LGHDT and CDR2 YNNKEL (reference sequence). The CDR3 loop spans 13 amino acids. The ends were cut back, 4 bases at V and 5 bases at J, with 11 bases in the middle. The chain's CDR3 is CASSRGPGTEAFF. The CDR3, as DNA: TGTGCCAGCAGCCGGGGGCCGGGGACTGAAGCTTTCTTT.